This T cell receptor (beta chain) derives from a study of T cell responses to AZD1222 COVID-19 vaccine. Study-wide points: Close to half of all spike-specific TCRs reportedly target regions of the variants that are unmutated. Spike-specific TCR breadth and depth went up after people got two AZD1222 doses. Across spike, vaccine-associated CD4 TCRs were found, dominant at 160-218 and 743-854. The donor group comprised mostly white British people and more females; the analysis possibly underestimated clonal diversity.

With regard to this clone: What it recognizes is unknown.

Germline V gene lookup returns CDR1 MDHEN and CDR2 SYDVKM. The junction had 5 bases not matched to a gene; V was cut back by 4 bases and J by 7 bases. CDR3 size: 14 residues. Clones were read by immunoSEQ multiplex PCR, and TCRdb kept only the in-frame ones, dropping some. The sample yields 70,000 to 80,000 clones, roughly 90% seen once. The specimen comprised peripheral blood, sampled on day 0 of AZD1222 vaccination. This sequence joins TRBV28 and TRBJ1-2, with 11 bases aligning to TRBD1. The receptor's source is an adult in good health. The CDR3 sequence: CASSYGQGARGYTF. The CDR3 nucleotides read TGTGCCAGCAGTTATGGACAGGGGGCACGTGGCTACACCTTC.